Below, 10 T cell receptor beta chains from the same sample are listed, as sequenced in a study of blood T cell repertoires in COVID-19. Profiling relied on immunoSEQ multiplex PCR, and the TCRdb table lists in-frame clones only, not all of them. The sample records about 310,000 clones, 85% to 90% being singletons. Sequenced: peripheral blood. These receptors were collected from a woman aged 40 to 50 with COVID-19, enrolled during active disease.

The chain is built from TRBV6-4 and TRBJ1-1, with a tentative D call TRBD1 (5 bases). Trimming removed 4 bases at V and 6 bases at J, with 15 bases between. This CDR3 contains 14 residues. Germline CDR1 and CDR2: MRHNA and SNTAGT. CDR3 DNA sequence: TGTGCCAGCAGTGCGGCCCCCTGGGACTCTGAAGCTTTCTTT. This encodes CASSAAPWDSEAFF.

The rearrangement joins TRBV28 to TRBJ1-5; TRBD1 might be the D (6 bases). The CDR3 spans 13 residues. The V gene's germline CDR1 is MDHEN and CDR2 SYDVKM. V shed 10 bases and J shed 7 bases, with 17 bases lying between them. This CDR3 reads CATHTRGNQPQHF. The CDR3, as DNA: TGTGCCACTCACACTAGGGGGAACCAGCCCCAGCATTTT.

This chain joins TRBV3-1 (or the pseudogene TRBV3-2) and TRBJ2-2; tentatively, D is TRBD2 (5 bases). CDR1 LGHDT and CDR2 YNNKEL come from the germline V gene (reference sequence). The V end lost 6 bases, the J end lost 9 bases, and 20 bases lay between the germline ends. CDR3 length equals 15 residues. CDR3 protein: CASSQSTRADRELFF. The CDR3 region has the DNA TGTGCCAGCAGTCAATCCACTAGGGCCGACCGGGAGCTGTTTTTT.

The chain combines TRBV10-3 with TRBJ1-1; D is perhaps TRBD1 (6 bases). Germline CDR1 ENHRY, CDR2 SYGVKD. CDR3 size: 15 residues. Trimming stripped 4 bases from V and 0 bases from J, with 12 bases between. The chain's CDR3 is CAISARDTMNTEAFF. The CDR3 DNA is TGTGCCATCAGTGCCCGGGACACCATGAACACTGAAGCTTTCTTT.

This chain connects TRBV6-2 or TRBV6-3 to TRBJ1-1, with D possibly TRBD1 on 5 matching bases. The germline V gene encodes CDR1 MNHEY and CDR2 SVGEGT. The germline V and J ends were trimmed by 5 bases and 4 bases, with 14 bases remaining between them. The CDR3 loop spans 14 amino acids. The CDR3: CASSLPQGATEAFF. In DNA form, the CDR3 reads TGTGCCAGCAGTCTACCCCAAGGGGCCACTGAAGCTTTCTTT.

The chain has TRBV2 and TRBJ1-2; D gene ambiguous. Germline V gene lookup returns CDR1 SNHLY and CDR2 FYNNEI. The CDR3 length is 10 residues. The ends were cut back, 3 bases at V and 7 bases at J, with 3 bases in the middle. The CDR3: CASSDSGYTF. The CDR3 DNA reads TGTGCCAGCAGTGACAGTGGCTACACCTTC.

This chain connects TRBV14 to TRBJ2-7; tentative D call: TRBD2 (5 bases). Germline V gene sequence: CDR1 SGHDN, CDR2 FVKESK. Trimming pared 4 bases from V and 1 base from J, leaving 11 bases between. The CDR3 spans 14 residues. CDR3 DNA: TGTGCCAGCAGCCGATCAAGGGAGTCCTACGAGCAGTACTTC. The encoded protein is CASSRSRESYEQYF.

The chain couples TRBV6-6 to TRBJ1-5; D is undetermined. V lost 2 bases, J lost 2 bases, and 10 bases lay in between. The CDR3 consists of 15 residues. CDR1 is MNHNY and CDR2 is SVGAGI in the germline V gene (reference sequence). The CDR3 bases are TGTGCCAGCAGTTACCTAGGAACGGGCAATCAGCCCCAGCATTTT. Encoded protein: CASSYLGTGNQPQHF.

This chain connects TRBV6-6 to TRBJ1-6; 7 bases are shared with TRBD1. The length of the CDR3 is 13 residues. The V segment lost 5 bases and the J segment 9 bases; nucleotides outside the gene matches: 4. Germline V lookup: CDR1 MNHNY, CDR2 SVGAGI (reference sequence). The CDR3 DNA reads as TGTGCCAGCAGTAGACAGGGCGGTTCACCCCTCCACTTT. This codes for CASSRQGGSPLHF.

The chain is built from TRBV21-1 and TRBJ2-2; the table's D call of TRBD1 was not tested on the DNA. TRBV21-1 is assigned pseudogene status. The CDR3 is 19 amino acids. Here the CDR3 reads CASSKVTKGDRLNTGELFF. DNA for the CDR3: TGTGCCAGCAGCAAAGTGACGAAGGGGGACAGATTGAACACCGGGGAGCTGTTTTTT.